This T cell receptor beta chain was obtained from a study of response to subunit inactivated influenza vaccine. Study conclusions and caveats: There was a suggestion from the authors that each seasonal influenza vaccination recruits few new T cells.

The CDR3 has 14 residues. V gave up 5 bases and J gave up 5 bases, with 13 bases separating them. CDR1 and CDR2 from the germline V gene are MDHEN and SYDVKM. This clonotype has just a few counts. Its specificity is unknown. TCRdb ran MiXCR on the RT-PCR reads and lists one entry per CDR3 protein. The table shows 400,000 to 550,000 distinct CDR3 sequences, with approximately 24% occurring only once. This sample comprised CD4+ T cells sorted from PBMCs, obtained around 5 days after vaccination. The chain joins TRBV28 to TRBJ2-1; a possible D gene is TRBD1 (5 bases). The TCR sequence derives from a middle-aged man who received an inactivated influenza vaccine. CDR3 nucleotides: TGTGCCAGCAGTAGGGGCCAGCGCCACAATGAGCAGTTCTTC. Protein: CASSRGQRHNEQFF.